This T cell receptor beta chain was obtained from a study of cytomegalovirus exposure and HLA in healthy donors. The CDR3 is made up of 16 amino acids. Germline values: CDR1 MGHRA, CDR2 YSYEKL. V was cut by 0 bases and J by 3 bases, with 14 bases left in between. Comments on this clone: Its antigen is currently unknown. Distinct nucleotide sequences in the sample also encode this CDR3.

Study-wide points: Later analysis identified several of the most significant clusters that appeared linked to common viral pathogens.

A multiplex PCR was run with 60 Vbeta primers and 13 Jbeta primers. Sequencing used immunoSEQ multiplex PCR; TCRdb keeps in-frame clones, though not all of them. The profile shows around 250,000 clones, about 80% of them singletons. The TCR was taken from an older woman in good health and CMV-seropositive. The chain is built from TRBV4-1 and TRBJ1-1; no reliable D call. Sequencing was done on a sample of PBMCs. In DNA form, the CDR3 reads TGCGCCAGCAGCCAAGAACAGATACAGCTTTACACTGAAGCTTTCTTT. Translation: CASSQEQIQLYTEAFF.